This TCR beta chain comes out of a study of T cell changes during pregnancy in multiple sclerosis. Germline-derived CDR1 and CDR2 are MDHEN and SYDVKM. Trimming cost V 4 bases and J 0 bases; bases outside gene matches: 0. This CDR3 has 15 residues. Data came from immunoSEQ multiplex PCR; TCRdb stores just in-frame clones and leaves some out. The data show around 36,000 clones, with over 75% seen just once and 7.8% held by the top ten. Source: CD8+ T cells from peripheral blood mononuclear cells, taken before pregnancy. This sequence originates from a female donor with multiple sclerosis, enrolled in a pregnancy study. V and J are TRBV28 and TRBJ2-1; 10 nucleotides align to TRBD1. The chain's CDR3 is CASSWTGGSYNEQFF. For the CDR3, the DNA is TGTGCCAGCAGTTGGACAGGGGGCTCCTACAATGAGCAGTTCTTC.